What follows are 15 T cell receptor beta chains derived from one specimen sequenced in a study of blood T cells in healthy people across ages. The use of a sample-barcoded 5' primer and a J-beta primer mix characterized a second PCR of roughly 6 to 11 cycles. TCRdb passed the 5' RACE reads through MiXCR, listing each CDR3 protein once. This sample yields some 1.6 million distinct CDR3 sequences, of which roughly a third are seen a single time; over 9% belongs to the top ten. Sample: blood. These receptors originate from a woman aged 25 to 39 in good health.

This clonotype was recorded many times. The chain joins TRBV27 to TRBJ2-7; no definite D call. This CDR3 contains 13 residues. Germline CDR1 and CDR2: MNHEY and SMNVEV (reference sequence). The germline V and J ends were trimmed by 6 bases and 6 bases, with 15 bases remaining between them. The CDR3 is CASSPQFPLEQYF. The CDR3 coding sequence is TGTGCCAGCAGCCCCCAGTTCCCTCTCGAGCAGTACTTC.

This rearrangement joins TRBV2 to TRBJ2-7; 9 positions match TRBD2. This CDR3 has 17 amino acids. V shed 2 bases, J shed 0 bases, and the junction held 8 bases outside the gene matches. Germline V gives CDR1 SNHLY, CDR2 FYNNEI. In DNA form, the CDR3 reads TGTGCCAGCAGTGAACCATTAGCGGGGGAAAGCTCCTACGAGCAGTACTTC. It is translated as CASSEPLAGESSYEQYF.

There are a few counts of this clonotype. CDR3 DNA sequence: TGCGCCAGCAGCCCCTTGTCCTCCGGGGGCCAAGAGACCCAGTACTTC. Residues: CASSPLSSGGQETQYF. The chain recombines TRBV5-1 with TRBJ2-5; maybe TRBD2 (6 bases). The CDR3 extends over 16 amino acids. Germline V CDR1 and CDR2: SGHRS, YFSETQ. The V end lost 4 bases, the J end lost 1 base, and 17 bases lay between the germline ends.

This chain connects TRBV9 to TRBJ2-3; D tentatively reads TRBD1 or TRBD2 (6 bases each). V lost 0 bases and J 2 bases, leaving 13 bases between the germline ends. The length of the CDR3 is 16 residues. Germline V gene data show CDR1 as SGDLS and CDR2 as YYNGEE. CDR3 nucleotide sequence: TGTGCCAGCAGCGTAGAAGGGGGGCGATTCACAGATACGCAGTATTTT. This gives the protein CASSVEGGRFTDTQYF.

This chain joins TRBV5-1 and TRBJ1-2; D not resolved. The CDR3 spans 13 residues. In germline, CDR1 is SGHRS, CDR2 YFSETQ. The ends were cut back, 4 bases at V and 8 bases at J, with 15 bases in the middle. DNA of the CDR3: TGCGCCAGCAGCCCCCTAGATCTTCACGGCTACACCTTC. Protein sequence: CASSPLDLHGYTF.

This clonotype was counted a few times. The chain recombines TRBV2 with TRBJ1-1; 9 positions match TRBD1. Germline V gene sequence: CDR1 SNHLY, CDR2 FYNNEI. The CDR3 has 12 amino acids. V lost 3 bases and J lost 10; bases outside the gene matches: 3. The CDR3 sequence: CASSEADRGAFF. CDR3 nucleotide sequence: TGTGCCAGCAGTGAGGCGGACAGGGGAGCTTTCTTT.

This clonotype was observed a handful of times. The chain carries TRBV7-8 and TRBJ2-3, with 7 positions matching TRBD2. The germline gives CDR1 SGHVS, CDR2 FQNEAQ. CDR3 length equals 16 residues. V gave up 5 bases and J gave up 2 bases; unmatched junction bases: 10. The CDR3 nucleotides read TGTGCCAGCAGCCCCCGTACAGCGGGGAACACAGATACGCAGTATTTT. Translation: CASSPRTAGNTDTQYF.

The V gene is TRBV12-3 or TRBV12-4, the J gene TRBJ1-1, with D tentatively TRBD1 (5 bases). V shed 7 bases and J shed 7 bases, with 10 bases lying between them. The CDR3 totals 11 residues. The CDR3 protein is CASTPGGEAFF. Written as DNA, the CDR3 is TGTGCCAGCACTCCCGGGGGTGAAGCTTTCTTT.

About this clonotype: This could be a read error, since a much larger clone is one nucleotide away. The genes are TRBV5-1 and TRBJ2-1; 7 bases map to TRBD1. The J call may be wrong; the DNA end is better matched by TRBJ2-7. This CDR3 is 15 amino acids long. Germline CDR1 reads SGHRS; CDR2 reads YFSETQ. The chain's CDR3 is CASRPQGTDYNEQYF. CDR3 nucleotide sequence: TGCGCCAGCAGACCTCAAGGGACAGACTACAATGAGCAGTACTTC.

The rearrangement links TRBV28 to TRBJ2-1; 7 bases align to TRBD2. J lost 7 bases, V lost 5 bases, and 20 bases had no gene match. The CDR3 loop spans 18 amino acids. Per germline, CDR1 MDHEN and CDR2 SYDVKM. This CDR3 is CASSPIAVGRLAANEQFF. CDR3 DNA sequence: TGTGCCAGCAGTCCCATTGCTGTCGGGAGGCTCGCTGCGAATGAGCAGTTCTTC. The whole variable domain, filled in from reference TRBV28 and TRBJ2-1, reads DVKVTQSSRYLVKRTGEKVFLECVQDMDHENMFWYRQDPGLGLRLIYFSYDVKMKEKGDIPEGYSVSREKKERFSLILESASTNQTSMYLCASSPIAVGRLAANEQFFGPGTRLTVL.

The chain employs TRBV5-3 and TRBJ2-1; D perhaps matches TRBD2 (6 bases). TRBV5-3 is classed as an ORF, of uncertain function. V lost 0 bases, J lost 0 bases, and 7 bases lay in between. The CDR3 sequence is 15 residues long. The CDR3 spells CARSLAGSSYNEQFF. The CDR3 DNA reads TGTGCCAGAAGCTTGGCCGGGAGCTCCTACAATGAGCAGTTCTTC.

The chain combines TRBV7-9 with TRBJ2-2; D may be TRBD2 (5 bases). The CDR3 totals 14 residues. Trimming cost V 6 bases and J 5 bases, with 13 bases left between them. The germline V gene has CDR1 SEHNR and CDR2 FQNEAQ (reference sequence). CDR3 amino acids: CASRNREMTGELFF. For the CDR3, the DNA is TGTGCCAGCAGAAATAGGGAGATGACCGGGGAGCTGTTTTTT.

The CDR3 DNA follows: TGCAGTGCTAGAGATTCGCGGGGCAGGAAAAATCAGCCCCAGCATTTT. This translates into CSARDSRGRKNQPQHF. V gene TRBV20-1 combines with J gene TRBJ1-5, with D perhaps TRBD1 (5 bases). In germline, CDR1 is DFQATT, CDR2 SNEGSKA (reference sequence). This CDR3 spans 16 amino acids. V gave up 0 bases and J gave up 4 bases, with 16 bases separating them.

V is TRBV24-1 and J is TRBJ1-2; D gene uncertain. V was cut by 3 bases and J by 7 bases, with 17 bases left in between. The CDR3 runs to 15 residues. CDR1 and CDR2 from the germline V gene are KGHDR and SFDVKD. The CDR3 DNA reads as TGTGCCACCAGTGATCCCGGACGGATTGTTGGTGGCTACACCTTC. It yields the protein CATSDPGRIVGGYTF.

This clonotype was detected a few times. The V gene is TRBV7-9, the J gene TRBJ1-2; D is perhaps TRBD1 (5 bases). V lost 4 bases and J lost 0, with 15 bases in between. This CDR3 region has 16 residues. Germline assignment: CDR1 SEHNR and CDR2 FQNEAQ (reference sequence). The CDR3 DNA reads TGTGCCAGCAGCTCCCTGGGGGGAAAACCTAACTATGGCTACACCTTC. Translation: CASSSLGGKPNYGYTF.